This TCR beta chain was profiled in a study of blood T cells in healthy people across ages. This clonotype has more than one count but fewer than ten. Germline CDR1 DFQATT, CDR2 SNEGSKA (reference sequence). The CDR3 is 14 residues long. Trimming removed 3 bases at V and 4 bases at J, with 15 bases between. Using a J-beta primer mix together with a sample-barcoded 5' primer, a second PCR was run for roughly 6 to 11 cycles. TCRdb called the 5' RACE reads again in MiXCR, with one record for every CDR3 protein. The sample contains about a million distinct CDR3 sequences, more than 30% of which appear only once.

The specimen sequenced was blood. The chain employs TRBV20-1 and TRBJ1-2; D not resolved. The TCR comes from a man between 18 and 29 years old in good health. The CDR3 is CSASMSERAYGYTF. The CDR3 DNA sequence: TGCAGTGCTAGTATGTCGGAGCGGGCCTATGGCTACACCTTC.